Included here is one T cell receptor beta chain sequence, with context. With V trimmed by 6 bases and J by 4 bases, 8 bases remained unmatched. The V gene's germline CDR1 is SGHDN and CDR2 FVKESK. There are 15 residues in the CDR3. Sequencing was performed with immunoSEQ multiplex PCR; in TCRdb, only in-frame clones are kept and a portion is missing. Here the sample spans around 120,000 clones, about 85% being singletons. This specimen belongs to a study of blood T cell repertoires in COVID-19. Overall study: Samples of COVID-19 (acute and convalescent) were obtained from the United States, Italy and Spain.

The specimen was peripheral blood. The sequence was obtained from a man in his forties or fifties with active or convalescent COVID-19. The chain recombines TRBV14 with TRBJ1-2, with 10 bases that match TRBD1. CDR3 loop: CASRPTGGLGYGYTF. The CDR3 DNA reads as TGTGCCAGCAGACCGACAGGGGGCTTGGGCTATGGCTACACCTTC.